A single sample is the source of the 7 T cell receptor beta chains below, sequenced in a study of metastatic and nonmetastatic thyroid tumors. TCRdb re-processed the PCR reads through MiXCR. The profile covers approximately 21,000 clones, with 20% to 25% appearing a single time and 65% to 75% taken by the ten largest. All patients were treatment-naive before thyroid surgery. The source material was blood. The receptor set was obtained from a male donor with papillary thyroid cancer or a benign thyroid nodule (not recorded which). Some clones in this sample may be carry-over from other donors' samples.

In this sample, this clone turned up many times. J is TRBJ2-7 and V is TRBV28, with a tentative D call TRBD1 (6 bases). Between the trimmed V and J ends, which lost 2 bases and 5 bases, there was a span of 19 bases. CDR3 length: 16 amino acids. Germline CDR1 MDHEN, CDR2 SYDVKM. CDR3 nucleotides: TGTGCCAGCAGTTTAGGCATGGGACAACACAAACACGAGCAGTACTTC. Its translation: CASSLGMGQHKHEQYF.

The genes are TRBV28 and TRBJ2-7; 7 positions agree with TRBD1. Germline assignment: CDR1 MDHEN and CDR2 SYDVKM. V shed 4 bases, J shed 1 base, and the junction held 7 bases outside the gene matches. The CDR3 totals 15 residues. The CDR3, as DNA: TGTGCCAGCAGTTCTGGACAGGTTGTATCCTACGAGCAGTACTTC. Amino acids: CASSSGQVVSYEQYF.

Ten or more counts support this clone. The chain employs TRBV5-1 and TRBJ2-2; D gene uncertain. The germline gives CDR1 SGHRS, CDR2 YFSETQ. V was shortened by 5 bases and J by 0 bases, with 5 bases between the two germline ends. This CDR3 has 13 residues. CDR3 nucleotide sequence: TGCGCCAGCAGACAGTCGAACACCGGGGAGCTGTTTTTT. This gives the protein CASRQSNTGELFF.

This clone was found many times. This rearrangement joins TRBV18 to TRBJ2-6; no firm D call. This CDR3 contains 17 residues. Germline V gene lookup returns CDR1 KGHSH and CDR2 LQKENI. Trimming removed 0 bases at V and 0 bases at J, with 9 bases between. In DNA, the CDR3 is TGTGCCAGCTCACCACCGTTTGGCACCTCTGGGGCCAACGTCCTGACTTTC. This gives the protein CASSPPFGTSGANVLTF.

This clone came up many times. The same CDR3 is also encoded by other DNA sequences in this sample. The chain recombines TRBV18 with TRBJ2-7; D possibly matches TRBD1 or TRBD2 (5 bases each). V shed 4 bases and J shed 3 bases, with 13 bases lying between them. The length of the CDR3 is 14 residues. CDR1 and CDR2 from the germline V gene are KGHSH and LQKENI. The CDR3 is CASSLYSGSYEQYF. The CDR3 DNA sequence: TGTGCCAGCTCACTTTATTCAGGGAGCTACGAGCAGTACTTC.

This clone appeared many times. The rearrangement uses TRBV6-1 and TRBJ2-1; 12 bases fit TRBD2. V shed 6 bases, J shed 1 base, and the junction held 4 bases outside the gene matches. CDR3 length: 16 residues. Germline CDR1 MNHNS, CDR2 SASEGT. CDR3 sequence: CASSELAGGSYNEQFF. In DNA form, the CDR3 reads TGTGCCAGCAGCGAACTAGCGGGAGGATCCTACAATGAGCAGTTCTTC.

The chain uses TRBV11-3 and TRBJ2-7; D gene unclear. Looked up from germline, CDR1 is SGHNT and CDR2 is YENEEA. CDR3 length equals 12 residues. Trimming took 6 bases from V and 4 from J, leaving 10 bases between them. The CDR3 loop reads CASSSTGYEQYF. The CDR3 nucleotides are TGTGCCAGCAGTTCGACTGGATACGAGCAGTACTTC.